The next 20 T cell receptor beta chains were all read from a single sample in a study of T-cell reconstitution after alpha-beta-depleted transplantation in children. A TCRbeta library incorporating unique molecular identifiers was prepared. TCRdb ran MiXCR on the PCR reads and lists one entry per CDR3 protein. The sample has some 600,000 distinct CDR3 sequences, over 15% seen once; the top ten hold approximately 1%. This specimen was PBMCs from the stem cell graft donor, taken from the stem cell graft. All receptors come from a human donor who donated a stem cell graft to a child with acute myeloid leukemia.

This clonotype was detected many times. The rearrangement uses TRBV20-1 and TRBJ2-1, with D perhaps TRBD1 (6 bases). V was shortened by 0 bases and J by 3 bases, with 18 bases between the two germline ends. CDR1 and CDR2 (germline): DFQATT, SNEGSKA (reference sequence). The CDR3 runs to 17 residues. The CDR3 protein is CSARDTERGSYYNEQFF. DNA for the CDR3: TGCAGTGCTAGAGATACGGAGAGGGGGAGTTACTACAATGAGCAGTTCTTC.

The chain is built from TRBV13 and TRBJ1-1; D gene unclear. The CDR3 is 14 residues long. Germline CDR1 and CDR2: PRHDT and FYEKMQ (reference sequence). V shed 4 bases and J shed 4 bases, with 13 bases lying between them. CDR3 nucleotide sequence: TGTGCCAGCAGCTCCCAAGGGTACCCCACTGAAGCTTTCTTT. It yields the protein CASSSQGYPTEAFF.

This clonotype was seen more than once but under ten times. The J gene is TRBJ2-2, the V gene TRBV5-6; 11 bases are shared with TRBD2. The CDR3 runs 20 residues. Trimming removed 4 bases from V and 1 base from J; junction bases left unmatched: 15. Germline lookup yields CDR1 SGHDT and CDR2 YYEEEE. The CDR3 DNA sequence: TGTGCCAGCAGCCGTTACCTAGCGGGGGGCCCTATGATGAACACCGGGGAGCTGTTTTTT. Encoded protein: CASSRYLAGGPMMNTGELFF.

This clonotype has ten or more counts. V and J are TRBV11-2 and TRBJ1-1; D not certain. Germline-derived CDR1 and CDR2 are SGHAT and FQNNGV. The CDR3 runs to 14 residues. Trimming left V 1 base short and J 0 bases short, with 6 bases between. The CDR3 bases are TGTGCCAGCAGCTTAGCCCTCATGAACACTGAAGCTTTCTTT. Translating it yields CASSLALMNTEAFF. Combining the CDR3 with reference TRBV11-2 and TRBJ1-1 gives the whole variable domain EAGVAQSPRYKIIEKRQSVAFWCNPISGHATLYWYQQILGQGPKLLIQFQNNGVVDDSQLPKDRFSAERLKGVDSTLKIQPAKLEDSAVYLCASSLALMNTEAFFGQGTRLTVV.

This clonotype appeared many times. V usage is TRBV29-1 and J usage is TRBJ2-1, with D possibly TRBD1 on 6 matching bases. Germline CDR1 SQVTM, CDR2 ANQGSEA. This CDR3 comprises 11 residues. The V gene lost 4 bases and the J gene lost 15 bases, with 16 bases spanning the gap. The CDR3 DNA sequence: TGCAGCGTTGGACAGGACCTAGAATGGTTCTTC. Its translation is CSVGQDLEWFF.

The chain joins TRBV4-1 to TRBJ2-7, with D perhaps matching TRBD1 or TRBD2 (5 bases each). V shed 1 base and J shed 4 bases, with 17 bases lying between them. CDR1 and CDR2 (germline): MGHRA, YSYEKL. The CDR3 contains 16 residues. CDR3 amino acids: CASSQASQGLAYEQYF. CDR3 sequence (DNA): TGCGCCAGCAGCCAAGCTTCCCAGGGCCTAGCTTACGAGCAGTACTTC.

This clonotype has just a few counts. The gene calls are TRBV20-1 and TRBJ2-7; the D gene could be TRBD1 or TRBD2 (5 bases each). The germline CDR1 and CDR2 sequences are DFQATT and SNEGSKA (reference sequence). This CDR3 has 12 residues. Trimming left V 5 bases short and J 1 base short, with 9 bases between. The CDR3 loop is CSAGDGSYEQYF. In DNA form, the CDR3 reads TGCAGTGCTGGGGACGGTTCCTACGAGCAGTACTTC.

This clonotype came up many times. The J gene is TRBJ1-6, the V gene TRBV13; no definite D call. This CDR3 comprises 14 residues. CDR1 is PRHDT and CDR2 is FYEKMQ in the germline V gene (reference sequence). The V end was cut by 0 bases, the J end by 10 bases, with 10 bases between. CDR3 sequence (DNA): TGTGCCAGCAGCTTAGGGCAGCTCGCATCACCCCTCCACTTT. It yields the protein CASSLGQLASPLHF. The variable domain in full, with the rest retrieved from reference TRBV13 and TRBJ1-6, is AAGVIQSPRHLIKEKRETATLKCYPIPRHDTVYWYQQGPGQDPQFLISFYEKMQSDKGSIPDRFSAQQFSDYHSELNMSSLELGDSALYFCASSLGQLASPLHFGNGTRLTVT.

This clonotype has a handful of counts. The J gene is TRBJ1-5, the V gene TRBV12-3 or TRBV12-4, with TRBD1 matching 8 bases. CDR3 length equals 13 residues. V gave up 6 bases and J gave up 7 bases; unmatched junction bases: 5. The CDR3 DNA reads as TGTGCCAGCAGCCAGGGGGCTTCCCAGCCCCAGCATTTT. Residues: CASSQGASQPQHF.

This rearrangement joins TRBV24-1 to TRBJ2-1; D unclear. CDR1 is KGHDR and CDR2 is SFDVKD in the germline V gene. The CDR3 contains 17 residues. V was pared by 0 bases and J by 0 bases, with 11 bases between. CDR3 in amino acids: CATSDLRGLPSYNEQFF. Here the CDR3 DNA reads TGTGCCACCAGTGATTTGCGTGGCTTACCCTCCTACAATGAGCAGTTCTTC.

The chain employs TRBV20-1 and TRBJ2-5, with a weak D call TRBD2 (5 bases). Germline V lookup: CDR1 DFQATT, CDR2 SNEGSKA (reference sequence). Deletions cut 1 base from V and 4 bases from J, with 16 bases between. The CDR3 is 15 amino acids. Here the CDR3 reads CSARGGDLWGETQYF. The CDR3 DNA reads TGCAGTGCTAGAGGGGGAGACTTGTGGGGAGAGACCCAGTACTTC.

The gene calls are TRBV5-1 and TRBJ2-1, with a weak D call TRBD2 (6 bases). This CDR3 is built from 15 residues. Trimming shortened V by 4 bases and J by 2 bases, and 13 bases separated the two germline ends. The germline V gene encodes CDR1 SGHRS and CDR2 YFSETQ. CDR3 region: CASSRGREPYNEQFF. DNA of the CDR3: TGCGCCAGCAGCCGGGGCCGGGAGCCCTACAATGAGCAGTTCTTC.

The sample holds many counts of this clonotype. The chain employs TRBV9 and TRBJ1-2, with TRBD1 as a possible D gene (6 bases). CDR1 is SGDLS and CDR2 is YYNGEE in the germline V gene. This CDR3 has 16 residues. Deletions cut 2 bases from V and 0 bases from J, with 14 bases between. CDR3 sequence reads: CASSVIGGHANYGYTF. CDR3 coding DNA: TGTGCCAGCAGCGTCATAGGGGGGCATGCTAACTATGGCTACACCTTC. The complete variable domain, with remaining parts taken from reference TRBV9 and TRBJ1-2, reads DSGVTQTPKHLITATGQRVTLRCSPRSGDLSVYWYQQSLDQGLQFLIQYYNGEERAKGNILERFSAQQFPDLHSELNLSSLELGDSALYFCASSVIGGHANYGYTFGSGTRLTVV.

This clonotype was counted only a few times. The CDR3 spells CASSLRQPSSYEQYV. The CDR3 DNA reads TGCGCCAGCAGCTTACGGCAGCCGAGCTCCTACGAGCAGTACGTC. This chain joins TRBV5-1 and TRBJ2-7; D is undetermined. The CDR3 sequence is 15 residues long. The germline gives CDR1 SGHRS, CDR2 YFSETQ. The ends were cut back, 2 bases at V and 0 bases at J, with 12 bases in the middle.

J is TRBJ1-6 and V is TRBV7-9, with D unclear. Germline assignment: CDR1 SEHNR and CDR2 FQNEAQ (reference sequence). This CDR3 contains 14 residues. Trimming stripped 1 base from V and 10 bases from J, with 11 bases between. Here the CDR3 reads CASSLGGRSSPLHF. CDR3 nucleotide sequence: TGTGCCAGCAGCTTAGGCGGGAGGAGCTCACCCCTCCACTTT. Full variable domain (rest looked up from reference TRBV7-9 and TRBJ1-6): DTGVSQNPRHKITKRGQNVTFRCDPISEHNRLYWYRQTLGQGPEFLTYFQNEAQLEKSRLLSDRFSAERPKGSFSTLEIQRTEQGDSAMYLCASSLGGRSSPLHFGNGTRLTVT.

This clonotype was counted at least ten times. The chain is built from TRBV28 and TRBJ2-7, with 8 bases that match TRBD1. CDR1 MDHEN and CDR2 SYDVKM come from the germline V gene. The J segment lost 2 bases and the V segment lost 5 bases, leaving 2 bases of the junction unmatched. CDR3 size: 13 residues. The CDR3 coding sequence is TGTGCCAGCAGTAGGACAGGGCCCTACGAGCAGTACGTC. Amino acid sequence: CASSRTGPYEQYV.

This clonotype showed up just a few times. The V call is TRBV7-2, the J call TRBJ1-4; D remains unclear. Germline V lookup: CDR1 SGHTA, CDR2 FQGNSA. The V end lost 5 bases, the J end lost 5 bases, and 15 bases lay between the germline ends. The CDR3 spans 15 residues. In DNA form, the CDR3 reads TGTGCCAGCAGCCCCCAGCGGGCCGACAATGAAAAACTGTTTTTT. It translates to CASSPQRADNEKLFF.

The chain joins TRBV27 to TRBJ1-1; 8 bases fit TRBD1. CDR1 is MNHEY, CDR2 SMNVEV, per germline (reference sequence). V lost 8 bases and J lost 0; bases outside the gene matches: 14. The CDR3 is made up of 17 amino acids. CDR3 sequence reads: CASAPRVQGVMNTEAFF. CDR3 nucleotide sequence: TGTGCCAGCGCTCCCCGAGTACAGGGGGTAATGAACACTGAAGCTTTCTTT.

This clonotype was recorded many times. The chain combines TRBV6-5 with TRBJ2-5, with a weak D call TRBD2 (6 bases). Trimming removed 0 bases at V and 4 bases at J, with 9 bases between. The CDR3 consists of 14 residues. Per germline, CDR1 MNHEY and CDR2 SVGAGI. In DNA form, the CDR3 reads TGTGCCAGCAGTTACTCACGGAGGGGAGAGACCCAGTACTTC. This codes for CASSYSRRGETQYF.

For this clonotype: A single base separates this from a much larger clone, so it may be a read error. The chain carries TRBV20-1 and TRBJ2-2; D is ambiguous. Germline V gives CDR1 DFQATT, CDR2 SNEGSKA (reference sequence). V lost 0 bases, J lost 4 bases, and 12 bases lay in between. There are 15 residues in the CDR3. The CDR3 region is CSAREAWTTTGELFF. The CDR3 DNA reads TGCAGTGCTAGAGAGGCGTGGACGACCACCGGGGAGCTGTTTTTT.